This TCR beta chain was retrieved from a study of early stage breast cancer tumors. TCRdb's copy holds only in-frame clones and misses some; the assay was immunoSEQ multiplex PCR. The sample carries 20,000 to 25,000 clones, more than 75% recorded once. The CDR3 spans 16 residues. Trimming removed 3 bases from V and 5 bases from J, with 20 bases in between. Germline V gene lookup returns CDR1 MDHEN and CDR2 SYDVKM. The chain joins TRBV28 to TRBJ2-7; D may match TRBD1 or TRBD2 (6 bases each). The sequence came from a person aged 55-75 years with breast cancer. The specimen was blood. The CDR3 spells CASSLRYRGDHDEQYF. The CDR3, as DNA: TGTGCCAGCAGTTTGCGATATAGGGGGGATCACGACGAGCAGTACTTC.